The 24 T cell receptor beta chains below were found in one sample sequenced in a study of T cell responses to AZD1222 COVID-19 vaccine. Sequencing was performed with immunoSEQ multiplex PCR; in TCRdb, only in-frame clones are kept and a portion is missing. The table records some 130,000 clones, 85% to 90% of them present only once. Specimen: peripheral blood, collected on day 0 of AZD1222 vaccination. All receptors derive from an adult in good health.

CDR3 in amino acids: CASSEAWGSAEAFF. CDR3 DNA: TGTGCCAGCAGTGAAGCGTGGGGGTCAGCTGAAGCTTTCTTT. This sequence joins TRBV6-1 and TRBJ1-1; a possible D gene is TRBD1 (5 bases). Germline values: CDR1 MNHNS, CDR2 SASEGT. Trimming took off 0 bases at V and 6 bases at J, with 11 bases between the two ends. This CDR3 contains 14 residues.

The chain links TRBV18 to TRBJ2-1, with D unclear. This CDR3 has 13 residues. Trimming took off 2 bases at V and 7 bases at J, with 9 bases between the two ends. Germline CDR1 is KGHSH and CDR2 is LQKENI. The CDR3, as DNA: TGTGCCAGCTCACCATTACGGTTGAATGAGCAGTTCTTC. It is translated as CASSPLRLNEQFF. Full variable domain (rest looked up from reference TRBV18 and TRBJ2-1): NAGVMQNPRHLVRRRGQEARLRCSPMKGHSHVYWYRQLPEEGLKFMVYLQKENIIDESGMPKERFSAEFPKEGPSILRIQQVVRGDSAAYFCASSPLRLNEQFFGPGTRLTVL.

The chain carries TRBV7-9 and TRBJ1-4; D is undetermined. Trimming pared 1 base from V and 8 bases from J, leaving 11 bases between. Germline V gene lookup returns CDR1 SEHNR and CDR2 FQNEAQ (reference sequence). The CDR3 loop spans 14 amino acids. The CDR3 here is CASSLGGMGEKLFF. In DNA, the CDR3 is TGTGCCAGCAGCTTAGGGGGTATGGGGGAAAAACTGTTTTTT.

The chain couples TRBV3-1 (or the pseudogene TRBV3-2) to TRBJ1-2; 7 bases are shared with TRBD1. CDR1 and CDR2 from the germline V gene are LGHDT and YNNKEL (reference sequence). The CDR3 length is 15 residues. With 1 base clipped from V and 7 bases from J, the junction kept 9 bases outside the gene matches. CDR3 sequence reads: CASSQGVGGSFGYTF. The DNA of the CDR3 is TGTGCCAGCAGCCAAGGTGTAGGGGGCAGTTTTGGCTACACCTTC.

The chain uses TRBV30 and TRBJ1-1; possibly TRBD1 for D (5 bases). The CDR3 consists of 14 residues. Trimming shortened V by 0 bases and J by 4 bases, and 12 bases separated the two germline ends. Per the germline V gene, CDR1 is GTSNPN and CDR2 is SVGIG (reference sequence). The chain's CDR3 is CAWSVYRRSTEAFF. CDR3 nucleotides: TGTGCCTGGAGTGTATACAGGCGAAGCACTGAAGCTTTCTTT.

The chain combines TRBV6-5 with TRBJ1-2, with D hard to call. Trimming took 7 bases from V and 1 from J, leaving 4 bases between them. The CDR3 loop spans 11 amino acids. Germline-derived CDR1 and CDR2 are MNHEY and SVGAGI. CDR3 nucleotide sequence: TGTGCCAGCAAAAGTAACTATGGCTACACCTTC. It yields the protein CASKSNYGYTF.

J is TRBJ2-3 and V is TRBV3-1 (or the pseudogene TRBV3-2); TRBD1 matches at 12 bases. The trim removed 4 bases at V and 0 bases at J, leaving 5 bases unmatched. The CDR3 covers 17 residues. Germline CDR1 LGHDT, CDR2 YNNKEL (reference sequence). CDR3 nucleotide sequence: TGTGCCAGCAGCCTGGGACAGGGGGCTTCAAGCACAGATACGCAGTATTTT. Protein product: CASSLGQGASSTDTQYF.

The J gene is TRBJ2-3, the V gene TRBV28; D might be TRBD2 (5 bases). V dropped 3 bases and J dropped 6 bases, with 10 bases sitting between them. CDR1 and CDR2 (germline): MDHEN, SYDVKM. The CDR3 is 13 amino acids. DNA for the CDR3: TGTGCCAGCAGTTTCGGACTGGAGGATACGCAGTATTTT. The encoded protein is CASSFGLEDTQYF. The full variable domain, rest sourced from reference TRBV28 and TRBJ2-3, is DVKVTQSSRYLVKRTGEKVFLECVQDMDHENMFWYRQDPGLGLRLIYFSYDVKMKEKGDIPEGYSVSREKKERFSLILESASTNQTSMYLCASSFGLEDTQYFGPGTRLTVL.

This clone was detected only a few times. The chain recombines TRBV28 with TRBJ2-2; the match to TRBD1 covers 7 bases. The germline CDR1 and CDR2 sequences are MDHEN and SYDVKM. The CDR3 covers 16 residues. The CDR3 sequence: CATDRVGSGNTGELFF. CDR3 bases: TGTGCTACTGACAGGGTAGGATCAGGGAACACCGGGGAGCTGTTTTTT.

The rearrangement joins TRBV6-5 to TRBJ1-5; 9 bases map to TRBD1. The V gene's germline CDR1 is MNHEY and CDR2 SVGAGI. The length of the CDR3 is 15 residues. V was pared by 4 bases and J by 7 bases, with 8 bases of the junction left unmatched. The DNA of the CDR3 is TGTGCCAGCAGTTCCACCGGGACAGGGCGACAGCCCCAGCATTTT. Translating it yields CASSSTGTGRQPQHF.

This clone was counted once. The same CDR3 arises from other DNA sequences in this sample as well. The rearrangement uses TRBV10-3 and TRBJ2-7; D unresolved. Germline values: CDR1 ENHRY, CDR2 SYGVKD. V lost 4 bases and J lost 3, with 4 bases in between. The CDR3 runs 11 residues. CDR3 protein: CAISVDYEQYF. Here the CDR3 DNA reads TGTGCCATCAGTGTGGACTACGAGCAGTACTTC.

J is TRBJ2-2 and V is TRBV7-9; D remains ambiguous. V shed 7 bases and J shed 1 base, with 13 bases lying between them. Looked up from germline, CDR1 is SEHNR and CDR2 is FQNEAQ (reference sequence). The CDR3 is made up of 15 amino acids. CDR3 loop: CASITTQMNTGELFF. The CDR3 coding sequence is TGTGCCAGCATCACTACACAAATGAACACCGGGGAGCTGTTTTTT.

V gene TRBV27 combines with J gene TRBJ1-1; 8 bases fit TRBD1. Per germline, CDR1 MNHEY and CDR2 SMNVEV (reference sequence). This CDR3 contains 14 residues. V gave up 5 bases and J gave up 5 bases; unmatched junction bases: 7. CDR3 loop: CASSEYRGWTEAFF. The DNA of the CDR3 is TGTGCCAGCAGTGAGTACAGGGGGTGGACTGAAGCTTTCTTT.

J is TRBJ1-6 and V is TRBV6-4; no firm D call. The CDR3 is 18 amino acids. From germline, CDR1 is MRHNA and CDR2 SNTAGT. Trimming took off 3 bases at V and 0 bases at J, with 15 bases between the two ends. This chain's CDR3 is CASSETVGTSSYNSPLHF. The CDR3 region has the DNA TGTGCCAGCAGTGAGACGGTTGGCACAAGCTCCTATAATTCACCCCTCCACTTT.

Here the CDR3 DNA reads TGTGCCAGCTCACTTCAAGAGACCCAGTACTTC. This sequence encodes CASSLQETQYF. The genes are TRBV18 and TRBJ2-5; D remains ambiguous. V lost 4 bases to trimming and J lost 2 bases, with 2 bases between them. Germline CDR1 reads KGHSH; CDR2 reads LQKENI. The CDR3 is 11 residues long.

CDR3 DNA sequence: TGTGCCAGCAGCCAAGGAGCGAACACCGGGGAGCTGTTTTTT. Translating gives CASSQGANTGELFF. This sequence joins TRBV4-2 and TRBJ2-2; D is unresolved. This CDR3 contains 14 residues. Germline V gene data show CDR1 as LGHNA and CDR2 as YNFKEQ. Trimming removed 1 base from V and 0 bases from J, with 3 bases in between.

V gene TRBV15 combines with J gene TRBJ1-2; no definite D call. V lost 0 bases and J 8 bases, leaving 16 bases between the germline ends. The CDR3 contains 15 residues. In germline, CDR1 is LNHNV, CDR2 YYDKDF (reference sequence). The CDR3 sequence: CATSRDPKGTTGYTF. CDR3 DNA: TGTGCCACCAGCAGAGATCCGAAGGGTACTACCGGCTACACCTTC.

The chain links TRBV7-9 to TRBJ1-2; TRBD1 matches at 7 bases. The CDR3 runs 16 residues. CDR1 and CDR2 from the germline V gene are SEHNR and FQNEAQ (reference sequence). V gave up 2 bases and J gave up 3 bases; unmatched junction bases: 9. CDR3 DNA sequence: TGTGCCAGCAGCTTATACGGGGGACAGTGGGACTATGGCTACACCTTC. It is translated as CASSLYGGQWDYGYTF.

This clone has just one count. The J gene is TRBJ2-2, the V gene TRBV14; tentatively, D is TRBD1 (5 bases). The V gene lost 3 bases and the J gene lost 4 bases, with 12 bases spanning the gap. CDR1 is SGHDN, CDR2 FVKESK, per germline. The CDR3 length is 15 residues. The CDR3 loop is CASSHRTGPTGELFF. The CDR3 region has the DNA TGTGCCAGCAGCCATAGAACAGGCCCCACCGGGGAGCTGTTTTTT.

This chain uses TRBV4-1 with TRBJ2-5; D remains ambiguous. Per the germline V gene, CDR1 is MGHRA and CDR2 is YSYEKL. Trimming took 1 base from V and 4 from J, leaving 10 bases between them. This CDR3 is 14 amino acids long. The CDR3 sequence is CASSQAHAGETQYF. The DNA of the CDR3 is TGCGCCAGCAGCCAAGCGCATGCAGGAGAGACCCAGTACTTC.

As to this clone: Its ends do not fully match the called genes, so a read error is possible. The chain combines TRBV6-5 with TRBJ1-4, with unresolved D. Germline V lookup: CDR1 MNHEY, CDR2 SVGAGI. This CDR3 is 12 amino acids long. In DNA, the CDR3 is TGTGCCGGCAGAGATTTGTATGAAAAACTGTTTTTT. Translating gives CAGRDLYEKLFF.

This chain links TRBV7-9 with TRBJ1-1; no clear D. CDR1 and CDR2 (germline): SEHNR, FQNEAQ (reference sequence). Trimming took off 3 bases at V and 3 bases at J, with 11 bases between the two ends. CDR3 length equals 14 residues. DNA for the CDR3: TGTGCCAGCAGCTTGGGAGAAAGGGACACTGAAGCTTTCTTT. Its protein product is CASSLGERDTEAFF.

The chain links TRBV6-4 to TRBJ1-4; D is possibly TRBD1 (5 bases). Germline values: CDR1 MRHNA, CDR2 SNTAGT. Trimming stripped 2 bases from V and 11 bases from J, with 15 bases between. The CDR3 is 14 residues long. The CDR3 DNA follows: TGTGCCAGCAGTGACGAGTGGGGCCGGGGGAAACTGTTTTTT. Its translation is CASSDEWGRGKLFF.

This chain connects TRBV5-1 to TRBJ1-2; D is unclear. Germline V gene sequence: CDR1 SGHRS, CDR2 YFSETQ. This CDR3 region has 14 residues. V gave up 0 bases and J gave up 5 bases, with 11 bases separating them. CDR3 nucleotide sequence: TGCGCCAGCAGCTTGGAAGGGTCCATATATGGCTACACCTTC. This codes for CASSLEGSIYGYTF.